A single sample is the source of the 3 T cell receptor beta chains below, sequenced in a study of T cell responses to AZD1222 COVID-19 vaccine (dated by TCRdb to the early 2020s). The meaning of the sample's time point label: baseline before first vaccination. Library method: the immunoSEQ multiplex PCR assay. This is the immuneACCESS table as TCRdb keeps it, with only in-frame sequences that have V and J called. A part of the clones is gone; compared with another copy, unresolved V genes explain less than half, and the rest is unexplained. The sample yields over 100,000 clones; around nine tenths were counted once. The ten largest clones capture 2.4% of the sample. Sequenced material: peripheral blood, taken on day 0 of AZD1222 vaccination. The receptors were sampled from an adult in good health.

The chain combines TRBV10-3 with TRBJ2-7; 7 positions agree with TRBD2. The CDR3 extends over 13 amino acids. V was clipped by 9 bases and J by 6 bases; unmatched bases: 11. CDR1 and CDR2 from the germline V gene are ENHRY and SYGVKD. The CDR3 region has the DNA TGTGCCATACTCGGGGAGGGGTTGGGCGAGCAGTACTTC. The encoded protein is CAILGEGLGEQYF.

This chain connects TRBV24-1 to TRBJ2-1, with a tentative D call TRBD1 (6 bases). Trimming took 0 bases from V and 5 from J, leaving 13 bases between them. From germline, CDR1 is KGHDR and CDR2 SFDVKD. CDR3 length: 16 amino acids. CDR3 in amino acids: CATSDLVQGTHNEQFF. The CDR3 region has the DNA TGTGCCACCAGTGATTTGGTGCAGGGGACCCACAATGAGCAGTTCTTC.

J is TRBJ1-5 and V is TRBV19; TRBD1 is a possible D gene (6 bases). The CDR3 has 16 amino acids. Deletions cut 1 base from V and 3 bases from J, with 13 bases between. In germline, CDR1 is LNHDA, CDR2 SQIVND (reference sequence). The CDR3 protein is CASSIVRGGYNQPQHF. The CDR3 DNA reads as TGTGCCAGTAGTATAGTGCGGGGGGGCTACAATCAGCCCCAGCATTTT.